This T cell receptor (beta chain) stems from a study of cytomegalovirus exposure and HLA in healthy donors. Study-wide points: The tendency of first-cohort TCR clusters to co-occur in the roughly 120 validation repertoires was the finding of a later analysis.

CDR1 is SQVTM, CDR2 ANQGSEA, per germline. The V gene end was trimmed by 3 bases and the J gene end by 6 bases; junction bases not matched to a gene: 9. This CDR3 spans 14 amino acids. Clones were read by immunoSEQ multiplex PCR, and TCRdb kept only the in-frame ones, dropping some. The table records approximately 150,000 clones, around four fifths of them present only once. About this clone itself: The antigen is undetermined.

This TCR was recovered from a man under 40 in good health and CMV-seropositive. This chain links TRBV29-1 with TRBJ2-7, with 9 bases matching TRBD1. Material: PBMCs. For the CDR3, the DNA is TGCAGCGTTGACTCGGGACAGGGCAATTCCGAGCAGTACTTC. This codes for CSVDSGQGNSEQYF.